This T cell receptor (beta chain) was recovered during a study of T cell repertoires in cytomegalovirus infection. As for the study in general: CMV infection and matching HLA type were both indicated by public TCR beta signatures.

As concerns this clonotype: Its cognate antigen is unknown.

CDR1 SEHNR and CDR2 FQNEAQ come from the germline V gene (reference sequence). Germline trimming cut 5 bases from V and 1 base from J; bases unmatched to any gene: 5. The CDR3 has 15 amino acids. Each CDR3 protein is one row after TCRdb ran MiXCR on the reads. The table includes 700,000 to 850,000 distinct CDR3 sequences, 30% to 35% detected once. The chain links TRBV7-9 to TRBJ1-5, with 7 bases fitting TRBD1. The sequence was obtained from a human donor in good health (CMV status not recorded). Some clones in this sample may be carry-over from other donors' samples. Specimen: cultured CD8+ T cells from PBMCs, collected from culture after CMV antigen stimulation. As DNA, the CDR3 is TGTGCCAGCAGCCGCGACAGGGCCAGCAATCAGCCCCAGCATTTT. It codes for CASSRDRASNQPQHF. Drawing the rest from reference TRBV7-9 and TRBJ1-5, the complete variable domain is DTGVSQNPRHKITKRGQNVTFRCDPISEHNRLYWYRQTLGQGPEFLTYFQNEAQLEKSRLLSDRFSAERPKGSFSTLEIQRTEQGDSAMYLCASSRDRASNQPQHFGDGTRLSIL.